The 29 T cell receptor beta chains in this list originate from one sample, sequenced in a study of cytomegalovirus exposure and HLA in healthy donors. PCR employed 60 Vbeta and 13 Jbeta primers. Libraries were prepared by immunoSEQ multiplex PCR; TCRdb keeps only in-frame clonotypes and omits some of them. The table lists around 110,000 clones, around 78% of them singletons. The sequenced material came from PBMCs. The receptors shown here come from a man aged 25-45 years in good health and CMV-seronegative.

The chain couples TRBV7-9 to TRBJ2-7; 9 bases agree with TRBD1. After removal of 4 bases from V and 3 bases from J, the junction contained 7 bases not matched to a gene. This CDR3 contains 15 residues. CDR1 is SEHNR and CDR2 is FQNEAQ in the germline V gene (reference sequence). The CDR3 sequence: CASSSSGTGFYEQYF. DNA for the CDR3: TGTGCCAGCAGCTCCTCCGGGACAGGGTTCTACGAGCAGTACTTC.

The chain is built from TRBV25-1 and TRBJ1-6, with D hard to call. This CDR3 spans 18 amino acids. CDR1 is MGHDK and CDR2 is SYGVNS in the germline V gene. Between the trimmed V and J ends, which lost 2 bases and 0 bases, there was a span of 14 bases. As DNA, the CDR3 is TGTGCCAGCAGTGAAGTGTCAACAACCAGCTCCTATAATTCACCCCTCCACTTT. The encoded protein is CASSEVSTTSSYNSPLHF.

This chain links TRBV10-2 with TRBJ1-5; D unclear. The CDR3 runs 13 residues. The germline V and J ends were trimmed by 3 bases and 5 bases, with 8 bases remaining between them. The germline V gene encodes CDR1 WSHSY and CDR2 SAAADI. The chain's CDR3 is CASSDRRDQPQHF. Written as DNA, the CDR3 is TGCGCCAGCAGTGACAGACGGGATCAGCCCCAGCATTTT.

This clone showed up just once. The V call is TRBV2, the J call TRBJ1-2; TRBD1 matches at 11 bases. The ends lost 1 base at V and 4 bases at J; junction bases unmatched: 2. This CDR3 spans 15 amino acids. CDR1 and CDR2 from the germline V gene are SNHLY and FYNNEI. The CDR3 bases are TGTGCCAGCAGTGAAGGGACAGGGGGCTTCTATGGCTACACCTTC. This codes for CASSEGTGGFYGYTF.

This clone is medium-sized in the sample. The genes are TRBV28 and TRBJ2-1; D may be TRBD1 (6 bases). Trimming removed 7 bases from V and 2 bases from J, with 18 bases in between. This CDR3 contains 16 residues. The V gene's germline CDR1 is MDHEN and CDR2 SYDVKM. This CDR3 reads CASKYREGETYNEQFF. CDR3 nucleotide sequence: TGTGCCAGCAAATACAGGGAAGGCGAAACCTACAATGAGCAGTTCTTC. The whole variable domain, remainder taken from reference TRBV28 and TRBJ2-1, is DVKVTQSSRYLVKRTGEKVFLECVQDMDHENMFWYRQDPGLGLRLIYFSYDVKMKEKGDIPEGYSVSREKKERFSLILESASTNQTSMYLCASKYREGETYNEQFFGPGTRLTVL.

CDR3 sequence (DNA): TGTGCCAGCAGTTTGGACACTCTTCAGAGGCAGCCCCAGCATTTT. Residues: CASSLDTLQRQPQHF. The chain has TRBV2 and TRBJ1-5, with D perhaps matching TRBD1 (5 bases). The germline gives CDR1 SNHLY, CDR2 FYNNEI. The CDR3 has 15 amino acids. The V end lost 5 bases, the J end lost 7 bases, and 18 bases lay between the germline ends. The whole variable domain, filled in from reference TRBV2 and TRBJ1-5, reads EPEVTQTPSHQVTQMGQEVILRCVPISNHLYFYWYRQILGQKVEFLVSFYNNEISEKSEIFDDQFSVERPDGSNFTLKIRSTKLEDSAMYFCASSLDTLQRQPQHFGDGTRLSIL.

This chain joins TRBV28 and TRBJ2-5, with 9 positions matching TRBD2. With V trimmed by 5 bases and J by 1 base, 8 bases remained unmatched. The length of the CDR3 is 16 residues. CDR1 and CDR2 (germline): MDHEN, SYDVKM. Here the CDR3 DNA reads TGTGCCAGCAGTCCCCTCGGACTAGCGAGCCAAGAGACCCAGTACTTC. Amino acids: CASSPLGLASQETQYF.

CDR3 loop: CASSQQGEANEQYF. The CDR3 DNA reads TGTGCCAGCAGCCAGCAGGGTGAAGCCAACGAGCAGTACTTC. The chain has TRBV4-2 and TRBJ2-5, with TRBD1 as a possible D gene (5 bases). The DNA end lines up better with TRBJ2-7; the J call may be wrong. Per the germline V gene, CDR1 is LGHNA and CDR2 is YNFKEQ. The length of the CDR3 is 14 residues.

The chain is built from TRBV5-1 and TRBJ2-5; no definite D call. V was shortened by 4 bases and J by 2 bases, with 18 bases between the two germline ends. The CDR3 has 16 residues. Per germline, CDR1 SGHRS and CDR2 YFSETQ. CDR3: CASSLGNLAKQETQYF. CDR3 sequence (DNA): TGCGCCAGCAGCCTAGGTAACTTGGCGAAGCAAGAGACCCAGTACTTC.

The rearrangement uses TRBV7-9 and TRBJ1-2; D unclear. Germline V gene data show CDR1 as SEHNR and CDR2 as FQNEAQ (reference sequence). The CDR3 runs 12 residues. Between the trimmed V and J ends, which lost 3 bases and 4 bases, there was a span of 6 bases. CDR3 coding DNA: TGTGCCAGCAGCTTTGACTCCTATGGCTACACCTTC. Its protein product is CASSFDSYGYTF. Full variable domain (outside the CDR3, taken from reference TRBV7-9 and TRBJ1-2): DTGVSQNPRHKITKRGQNVTFRCDPISEHNRLYWYRQTLGQGPEFLTYFQNEAQLEKSRLLSDRFSAERPKGSFSTLEIQRTEQGDSAMYLCASSFDSYGYTFGSGTRLTVV.

This clone was observed many times. The V and J genes are TRBV6-6 and TRBJ2-6; tentative D call: TRBD2 (6 bases). From germline, CDR1 is MNHNY and CDR2 SVGAGI (reference sequence). V was clipped by 8 bases and J by 1 base, with 9 bases between them. This CDR3 comprises 14 residues. The CDR3 spells CASYRESGANVLTF. The CDR3 DNA follows: TGTGCCAGCTACCGGGAGTCTGGGGCCAACGTCCTGACTTTC.

The CDR3 spells CASSEDSGNTEAFF. In DNA form, the CDR3 reads TGTGCCAGCAGCGAGGACAGTGGGAACACTGAAGCTTTCTTT. The V call is TRBV5-4, the J call TRBJ1-1, with D possibly TRBD1 on 6 matching bases. Germline V lookup: CDR1 SGHNT, CDR2 YYREEE (reference sequence). The V end was cut by 4 bases, the J end by 1 base, with 11 bases between. This CDR3 spans 14 amino acids.

The chain is built from TRBV30 and TRBJ1-6, with D maybe TRBD1 (5 bases). Trimming took 0 bases from V and 1 from J, leaving 22 bases between them. Germline V lookup: CDR1 GTSNPN, CDR2 SVGIG (reference sequence). The CDR3 length is 20 residues. CDR3 loop: CAWSVSPRSLRGSYNSPLHF. In DNA form, the CDR3 reads TGTGCCTGGAGTGTGTCACCGAGATCTTTAAGGGGTTCCTATAATTCACCCCTCCACTTT.

The V and J genes are TRBV5-1 and TRBJ2-3, with D perhaps TRBD2 (5 bases). The V gene's germline CDR1 is SGHRS and CDR2 YFSETQ. The CDR3 runs 14 residues. The ends were cut back, 5 bases at V and 2 bases at J, with 12 bases in the middle. The CDR3: CASRERMNTDTQYF. In DNA, the CDR3 is TGCGCCAGCAGGGAGCGGATGAACACAGATACGCAGTATTTT.

The CDR3 protein is CASSHENEETQYF. In DNA form, the CDR3 reads TGCGCCAGCAGCCACGAGAACGAAGAGACCCAGTACTTC. This chain connects TRBV4-1 to TRBJ2-5; D is undetermined. Germline V lookup: CDR1 MGHRA, CDR2 YSYEKL. Trimming took 3 bases from V and 3 from J, leaving 8 bases between them. The CDR3 is 13 amino acids.

This clone has more than one count but fewer than ten. The V gene is TRBV6-1, the J gene TRBJ1-5; D gene unclear. V lost 7 bases to trimming and J lost 0 bases, with 13 bases between them. CDR1 is MNHNS, CDR2 SASEGT, per germline. CDR3 length: 15 residues. As DNA, the CDR3 is TGTGCCAGCATGTGGGCCCCGAATAGCAATCAGCCCCAGCATTTT. It codes for CASMWAPNSNQPQHF.

V gene TRBV19 combines with J gene TRBJ1-5; TRBD1 matches at 9 bases. Germline V gives CDR1 LNHDA, CDR2 SQIVND (reference sequence). V dropped 4 bases and J dropped 4; count of bases not matched to a gene: 14. CDR3 length equals 18 residues. Here the CDR3 reads CASSRSPGQGLGNQPQHF. The CDR3 region has the DNA TGTGCCAGTAGTAGATCTCCGGGACAGGGACTTGGGAATCAGCCCCAGCATTTT.

The rearrangement links TRBV19 to TRBJ1-4, with TRBD1 matching 8 bases. The CDR3 is 14 residues long. Germline CDR1 reads LNHDA; CDR2 reads SQIVND (reference sequence). V was clipped by 7 bases and J by 8 bases; unmatched bases: 9. This CDR3 reads CASTPTGTGEKLFF. CDR3 DNA: TGTGCCAGTACCCCAACGGGGACAGGAGAAAAACTGTTTTTT. Full variable domain (remainder filled in from reference TRBV19 and TRBJ1-4): DGGITQSPKYLFRKEGQNVTLSCEQNLNHDAMYWYRQDPGQGLRLIYYSQIVNDFQKGDIAEGYSVSREKKESFPLTVTSAQKNPTAFYLCASTPTGTGEKLFFGSGTQLSVL.

The genes are TRBV30 and TRBJ2-3, with 9 bases lining up with TRBD2. V was clipped by 3 bases and J by 2 bases; unmatched bases: 3. The CDR3 runs 14 residues. Germline loops: CDR1 GTSNPN, CDR2 SVGIG (reference sequence). The CDR3 sequence is CAWRRGGVTDTQYF. CDR3 nucleotide sequence: TGTGCCTGGAGGCGGGGGGGGGTCACAGATACGCAGTATTTT.

V and J are TRBV5-6 and TRBJ1-4, with D perhaps TRBD1 (5 bases). The CDR3 has 17 amino acids. V lost 4 bases, J lost 5 bases, and 21 bases lay in between. Germline V gene sequence: CDR1 SGHDT, CDR2 YYEEEE. CDR3: CASSERDSFATNEKLFF. CDR3 nucleotides: TGTGCCAGCAGCGAGCGAGACAGTTTCGCCACGAATGAAAAACTGTTTTTT.

About this clone: Other DNA sequences in this sample translate to the same CDR3. The chain is built from TRBV2 and TRBJ2-2; TRBD1 matches at 8 bases. The length of the CDR3 is 15 residues. The germline V gene encodes CDR1 SNHLY and CDR2 FYNNEI. The trim removed 6 bases at V and 0 bases at J, leaving 3 bases unmatched. CDR3 nucleotides: TGTGCCAGCAGCTGGACAGGGCCGAACACCGGGGAGCTGTTTTTT. Encoded protein: CASSWTGPNTGELFF.

The V gene is TRBV27, the J gene TRBJ2-7; TRBD2 agrees at 9 bases. The CDR3 is 17 amino acids. Per the germline V gene, CDR1 is MNHEY and CDR2 is SMNVEV (reference sequence). The ends lost 5 bases at V and 6 bases at J; junction bases unmatched: 17. CDR3 in DNA: TGTGCCAGCAGTCCAGGACCGGAGGGACTAGCAATCGGCGAGCAGTACTTC. This codes for CASSPGPEGLAIGEQYF.

This clone was picked up a small number of times. V gene TRBV7-9 combines with J gene TRBJ2-5; D remains ambiguous. The V end was cut by 2 bases, the J end by 5 bases, with 15 bases between. Germline V gene sequence: CDR1 SEHNR, CDR2 FQNEAQ (reference sequence). The CDR3 is made up of 15 amino acids. The CDR3: CASSLSISGLETQYF. In nucleotides, the CDR3 is TGTGCCAGCAGCTTATCGATTAGTGGTCTCGAGACCCAGTACTTC.

The V call is TRBV28, the J call TRBJ1-2; D unclear. Trimming pared 5 bases from V and 3 bases from J, leaving 7 bases between. CDR1 is MDHEN, CDR2 SYDVKM, per germline. This CDR3 is 12 amino acids long. The CDR3 is CASSTAYYGYTF. The CDR3 bases are TGTGCCAGCAGTACCGCGTACTATGGCTACACCTTC.

The chain carries TRBV27 and TRBJ2-7, with D possibly being TRBD2 (5 bases). The CDR3 length is 17 residues. Trimming left V 6 bases short and J 0 bases short, with 21 bases between. CDR1 and CDR2 (germline): MNHEY, SMNVEV (reference sequence). This CDR3 reads CASSRWLEGIGSYEQYF. In DNA, the CDR3 is TGTGCCAGCAGCCGCTGGCTCGAGGGTATTGGCTCCTACGAGCAGTACTTC.

V usage is TRBV2 and J usage is TRBJ2-1, with 13 bases that match TRBD2. Germline-derived CDR1 and CDR2 are SNHLY and FYNNEI. The CDR3 spans 15 residues. Unmatched junction bases numbered 6, after V lost 6 bases and J lost 7 bases. CDR3 amino acids: CASSVLAGGPNEQFF. The CDR3 DNA follows: TGTGCCAGCAGCGTACTAGCGGGGGGGCCGAATGAGCAGTTCTTC.

The chain employs TRBV6-6 and TRBJ2-5, with D maybe TRBD2 (5 bases). Judging by the DNA end, TRBJ2-7 fits better; the J call may be wrong. The germline V gene has CDR1 MNHNY and CDR2 SVGAGI (reference sequence). This CDR3 contains 14 residues. CDR3 bases: TGTGCCAGCAGTTACTCAGAGGGCCCGTCCGAGCAGTACTTC. Translated, it gives CASSYSEGPSEQYF.

The chain combines TRBV28 with TRBJ2-7; D is unresolved. This CDR3 has 17 amino acids. Between the trimmed V and J ends, which lost 5 bases and 0 bases, there was a span of 20 bases. Germline V gives CDR1 MDHEN, CDR2 SYDVKM. CDR3 coding DNA: TGTGCCAGCAGTCCACCCCCCAACGTGCCCAGCTCCTACGAGCAGTACTTC. It yields the protein CASSPPPNVPSSYEQYF.

The CDR3 protein is CASSQLTSRETQYF. CDR3 sequence (DNA): TGCGCCAGCAGCCAACTGACTAGCAGGGAGACCCAGTACTTC. The chain recombines TRBV4-1 with TRBJ2-5; 7 nucleotides line up with TRBD2. The CDR3 covers 14 residues. Germline V CDR1 and CDR2: MGHRA, YSYEKL. V shed 2 bases, J shed 5 bases, and the junction held 5 bases outside the gene matches.